This TCR beta chain emerged from a study of cytomegalovirus exposure and HLA in healthy donors. Primers included in the PCR were 60 Vbeta and 13 Jbeta primers. Sequencing used immunoSEQ multiplex PCR; TCRdb keeps in-frame clones, though not all of them. Altogether roughly 120,000 clones are present, around 62% being singletons, with the ten largest covering around 9.7%. Study-level results: Another analysis was done later, and it associated fewer than 20,000 TCR beta sequences with HLA alleles at 0.05 false discovery rate. Earlier analysis found most TCR beta V segments productive about 90% or about 30% of the time. TCR beta chain V- and J-gene trimming was linked, in a later analysis, to a missense variant in DCLRE1C. CMV serostatus was the sole immune exposure information available.

For this clone: Its target is not known.

V dropped 6 bases and J dropped 5; count of bases not matched to a gene: 8. CDR3 length: 15 residues. Germline CDR1 reads MGHDK; CDR2 reads SYGVNS. The chain joins TRBV25-1 to TRBJ2-2; 8 bases align to TRBD1. The sequenced sample consisted of PBMCs. The TCR originated in a woman aged 40 to 50 in good health and CMV-seropositive. The CDR3 nucleotides are TGTGCCAGCAGCCCCTGGACAGGGCAAACCGGGGAGCTGTTTTTT. It yields the protein CASSPWTGQTGELFF.